One sample yielded the 30 T cell receptor beta chains listed below, sequenced in a study of OX40 agonist ivuxolimab in advanced cancers. Here immunoSEQ multiplex PCR was the method, and the copy in TCRdb shows in-frame clones only, minus some. The sample includes roughly 100,000 clones, about 87% seen only once; the top ten take 0.79%. The specimen comprised CD4+ or CD8+ T cells sorted from blood, sampled in a trial of the OX40 agonist ivuxolimab. These receptors were taken from an adult with an advanced solid tumor such as melanoma, head and neck, liver or kidney cancer.

The V call is TRBV28, the J call TRBJ2-7, with D possibly TRBD2 on 5 matching bases. The V end was cut by 2 bases, the J end by 2 bases, with 13 bases between. The CDR3 sequence is 15 residues long. The germline V gene encodes CDR1 MDHEN and CDR2 SYDVKM. CDR3 DNA: TGTGCCAGCAGTTTAGCGGCGGGTGGCCCCTACGAGCAGTACTTC. Residues: CASSLAAGGPYEQYF.

V is TRBV6-6 and J is TRBJ2-7; 9 bases align to TRBD1. Trimming at V came to 2 bases and at J to 1 base, leaving 3 bases not matched to a gene. This CDR3 contains 15 residues. The V gene's germline CDR1 is MNHNY and CDR2 SVGAGI (reference sequence). The CDR3 region is CASSYADRGSYEQYF. CDR3 in DNA: TGTGCCAGCAGTTACGCCGACAGGGGGTCCTACGAGCAGTACTTC.

The rearrangement links TRBV6-6 to TRBJ1-5; perhaps TRBD1 as D (5 bases). The CDR3 extends over 14 amino acids. V lost 6 bases to trimming and J lost 1 base, with 10 bases between them. Germline values: CDR1 MNHNY, CDR2 SVGAGI (reference sequence). The CDR3 DNA reads as TGTGCCAGCAGGAATAACAGGAGCAATCAGCCCCAGCATTTT. Amino acid sequence: CASRNNRSNQPQHF.

This clone was seen a single time. In DNA, the CDR3 is TGTGCCAGCAGTTTAATACTAGCGGGGTCGATCTCTGGGGCCAACGTCCTGACTTTC. Translating it yields CASSLILAGSISGANVLTF. V is TRBV28 and J is TRBJ2-6, with TRBD2 matching over 10 bases. The ends lost 2 bases at V and 0 bases at J; junction bases unmatched: 7. The germline V gene encodes CDR1 MDHEN and CDR2 SYDVKM. The CDR3 length is 19 residues.

The V call is TRBV7-2, the J call TRBJ2-4; D is possibly TRBD2 (5 bases). The CDR3 has 13 amino acids. With 2 bases removed from V and 6 bases from J, the gap between germline ends came to 8 bases. Germline loops: CDR1 SGHTA, CDR2 FQGNSA. CDR3 region: CASSLPGSNIQYF. The CDR3, as DNA: TGTGCCAGCAGCTTACCGGGATCAAACATTCAGTACTTC.

This clone is categorized as medium-sized. The CDR3 nucleotides are TGTGCCAGCAGGTTACCCGGACAGGGGGAATATGGCTACACCTTC. Translated, it gives CASRLPGQGEYGYTF. The rearrangement links TRBV5-8 to TRBJ1-2; 10 nucleotides align to TRBD1. The length of the CDR3 is 15 residues. The germline gives CDR1 SGHTS, CDR2 YDEGEE. V lost 5 bases to trimming and J lost 5 bases; unmatched junction nucleotides: 9.

The genes are TRBV7-2 and TRBJ2-5; no clear D gene. CDR1 is SGHTA and CDR2 is FQGNSA in the germline V gene. V was trimmed by 1 base and J by 1 base, leaving 4 bases between them. The CDR3 has 13 residues. This CDR3 reads CASSLESQETQYF. In DNA, the CDR3 is TGTGCCAGCAGCTTAGAGTCCCAAGAGACCCAGTACTTC. The variable domain in full, completed from reference TRBV7-2 and TRBJ2-5, reads GAGVSQSPSNKVTEKGKDVELRCDPISGHTALYWYRQSLGQGLEFLIYFQGNSAPDKSGLPSDRFSAERTGGSVSTLTIQRTQQEDSAVYLCASSLESQETQYFGPGTRLLVL.

The V and J genes are TRBV19 and TRBJ1-6; 7 bases fit TRBD1. With V trimmed by 7 bases and J by 5 bases, 8 bases remained unmatched. The CDR3 extends over 15 amino acids. Germline loops: CDR1 LNHDA, CDR2 SQIVND (reference sequence). CDR3 loop: CASIKRTGNNSPLHF. CDR3 sequence (DNA): TGTGCCAGTATTAAACGGACAGGCAATAATTCACCCCTCCACTTT.

V gene TRBV19 combines with J gene TRBJ2-5; D possibly matches TRBD1 or TRBD2 (5 bases each). This CDR3 has 14 amino acids. V lost 5 bases, J lost 2 bases, and 12 bases lay in between. Germline V gene data show CDR1 as LNHDA and CDR2 as SQIVND (reference sequence). CDR3 nucleotide sequence: TGTGCCAGTAGTCACGGGGCGATTCAAGAGACCCAGTACTTC. Translation: CASSHGAIQETQYF.

The V gene is TRBV6-6, the J gene TRBJ1-4; no reliable D call. This CDR3 is built from 14 residues. Germline V gene lookup returns CDR1 MNHNY and CDR2 SVGAGI (reference sequence). The V end was cut by 6 bases, the J end by 1 base, with 9 bases between. CDR3: CASRLHKTNEKLFF. CDR3 DNA: TGTGCCAGCAGGCTACATAAAACTAATGAAAAACTGTTTTTT.

This sequence joins TRBV19 and TRBJ2-5; no definite D call. The CDR3 extends over 13 amino acids. Per the germline V gene, CDR1 is LNHDA and CDR2 is SQIVND (reference sequence). V shed 3 bases and J shed 4 bases, with 9 bases lying between them. This CDR3 reads CASSIQSLETQYF. CDR3 DNA sequence: TGTGCCAGTAGTATTCAGTCCCTAGAGACCCAGTACTTC.

This clone was found once. The chain employs TRBV28 and TRBJ1-3; D gene ambiguous. The germline gives CDR1 MDHEN, CDR2 SYDVKM. This CDR3 is 15 amino acids long. V lost 3 bases to trimming and J lost 2 bases, with 11 bases between them. CDR3 nucleotide sequence: TGTGCCAGCAGTTTCCTGAGCTTGGCTGGAAACACCATATATTTT. Encoded protein: CASSFLSLAGNTIYF.

This chain uses TRBV7-2 with TRBJ1-6; 7 bases map to TRBD1. The germline CDR1 and CDR2 sequences are SGHTA and FQGNSA. This CDR3 contains 15 residues. The ends lost 4 bases at V and 8 bases at J; junction bases unmatched: 8. The CDR3 nucleotides are TGTGCCAGCAGCTCTTGGACAGGCAGTCATTCACCCCTCCACTTT. It specifies CASSSWTGSHSPLHF.

This chain joins TRBV5-1 and TRBJ1-5; D gene uncertain. The CDR3 sequence is 15 residues long. Trimming removed 0 bases from V and 0 bases from J, with 7 bases in between. CDR1 SGHRS and CDR2 YFSETQ come from the germline V gene. This chain's CDR3 is CASSLDSYSNQPQHF. The CDR3 DNA sequence: TGCGCCAGCAGCTTGGACAGTTATAGCAATCAGCCCCAGCATTTT.

The chain combines TRBV2 with TRBJ1-5; D gene unclear. The CDR3 runs to 12 residues. CDR1 and CDR2 from the germline V gene are SNHLY and FYNNEI. Trimming removed 7 bases at V and 7 bases at J, with 11 bases between. Here the CDR3 reads CASTDVGQPQHF. CDR3 nucleotide sequence: TGTGCCAGCACCGATGTGGGGCAGCCCCAGCATTTT.

The V gene is TRBV6-5, the J gene TRBJ2-7, with 7 nucleotides matching TRBD1. Germline V gives CDR1 MNHEY, CDR2 SVGAGI. There are 13 residues in the CDR3. The V gene end was trimmed by 4 bases and the J gene end by 3 bases; junction bases not matched to a gene: 3. CDR3 sequence: CASSSPGGYEQYF. CDR3 nucleotides: TGTGCCAGCAGTTCTCCAGGGGGCTACGAGCAGTACTTC.

The DNA of the CDR3 is TGTGCCAGCAGTTTAGACCTTGGCGAGCAGTACTTC. Amino acids: CASSLDLGEQYF. The chain has TRBV28 and TRBJ2-7; no reliable D call. V lost 2 bases and J lost 6, with 8 bases in between. CDR3 length: 12 amino acids. Germline V gene lookup returns CDR1 MDHEN and CDR2 SYDVKM.

V is TRBV29-1 and J is TRBJ1-5; TRBD1 aligns across 8 bases. The CDR3 has 15 amino acids. The germline V gene has CDR1 SQVTM and CDR2 ANQGSEA. Trimming cost V 4 bases and J 7 bases; bases outside gene matches: 12. The DNA of the CDR3 is TGCAGCGTTGGAGGTGGGCAGGGGGCTAGCCAGCCCCAGCATTTT. Translating it yields CSVGGGQGASQPQHF. Supplemented by reference TRBV29-1 and TRBJ1-5, the full variable domain reads SAVISQKPSRDICQRGTSLTIQCQVDSQVTMMFWYRQQPGQSLTLIATANQGSEATYESGFVIDKFPISRPNLTFSTLTVSNMSPEDSSIYLCSVGGGQGASQPQHFGDGTRLSIL.

The CDR3 nucleotides read TGTGCCAGCTCACCTCGTCAGGCAGATACGCAGTATTTT. Amino acid sequence: CASSPRQADTQYF. The V gene is TRBV18, the J gene TRBJ2-3; D ambiguous. The V end was cut by 3 bases, the J end by 4 bases, with 8 bases between. This CDR3 has 13 residues. The germline V gene has CDR1 KGHSH and CDR2 LQKENI.

As for this clone: The sample contains more than one DNA sequence encoding this CDR3. The chain has TRBV15 and TRBJ2-7, with a weak D call TRBD1 (6 bases). Trimming took off 0 bases at V and 2 bases at J, with 8 bases between the two ends. The length of the CDR3 is 14 residues. Germline CDR1 and CDR2: LNHNV and YYDKDF (reference sequence). In DNA form, the CDR3 reads TGTGCCACCAGCAGAGATACAGGGCCCTACGAGCAGTACTTC. It translates to CATSRDTGPYEQYF.

The chain couples TRBV28 to TRBJ2-4; the D is unclear. Germline CDR1 reads MDHEN; CDR2 reads SYDVKM. Trimming shortened V by 3 bases and J by 2 bases, and 11 bases separated the two germline ends. The CDR3 has 15 amino acids. CDR3 sequence (DNA): TGTGCCAGCAGTTTCCTGGGAATATCCAAAAACATTCAGTACTTC. Its translation: CASSFLGISKNIQYF. Complete variable domain (other parts from reference TRBV28 and TRBJ2-4): DVKVTQSSRYLVKRTGEKVFLECVQDMDHENMFWYRQDPGLGLRLIYFSYDVKMKEKGDIPEGYSVSREKKERFSLILESASTNQTSMYLCASSFLGISKNIQYFGAGTRLSVL.

This chain uses TRBV28 with TRBJ1-6; weak D call: TRBD1 (6 bases). The CDR3 consists of 13 residues. V lost 5 bases to trimming and J lost 6 bases, with 8 bases between them. CDR1 is MDHEN, CDR2 SYDVKM, per germline. CDR3 in amino acids: CASSTGLNSPLHF. The CDR3, as DNA: TGTGCCAGCAGTACAGGGCTTAATTCACCCCTCCACTTT.

This chain links TRBV30 with TRBJ2-3, with 9 nucleotides matching TRBD2. The CDR3 runs 14 residues. V lost 4 bases, J lost 2 bases, and 4 bases stayed unmatched. Germline CDR1 and CDR2: GTSNPN and SVGIG (reference sequence). CDR3 sequence: CAWKRGAHTDTQYF. The CDR3 nucleotides are TGTGCCTGGAAGCGGGGGGCCCACACAGATACGCAGTATTTT.

The chain couples TRBV5-5 to TRBJ1-4; TRBD1 is a possible D gene (5 bases). The CDR3 spans 15 residues. Trimming took off 5 bases at V and 8 bases at J, with 19 bases between the two ends. Germline V gene sequence: CDR1 SGHKS, CDR2 YYEKEE (reference sequence). CDR3 bases: TGTGCCAGCAGTCCTGCCCAGGGTAGAGGAGAAAAACTGTTTTTT. Translating gives CASSPAQGRGEKLFF.

The chain joins TRBV9 to TRBJ1-2; weak D call: TRBD1 (6 bases). Between the trimmed V and J ends, which lost 2 bases and 2 bases, there was a span of 7 bases. Germline assignment: CDR1 SGDLS and CDR2 YYNGEE. The CDR3 has 13 residues. CDR3 residues: CASSVQGNYGYTF. CDR3 in DNA: TGTGCCAGCAGCGTTCAGGGGAACTATGGCTACACCTTC.

The chain combines TRBV4-1 with TRBJ1-5; possibly TRBD1 for D (5 bases). V lost 3 bases and J lost 1, with 10 bases in between. Germline V gene sequence: CDR1 MGHRA, CDR2 YSYEKL. This CDR3 is built from 15 residues. DNA of the CDR3: TGCGCCAGCAGCCACGGGGGTTTGAGCAATCAGCCCCAGCATTTT. This gives the protein CASSHGGLSNQPQHF.

The rearrangement uses TRBV28 and TRBJ2-6; perhaps D is TRBD1 or TRBD2 (5 bases each). Per the germline V gene, CDR1 is MDHEN and CDR2 is SYDVKM. V was pared by 3 bases and J by 4 bases, with 10 bases between. The CDR3 spans 15 residues. The CDR3: CASSFYGAGANVLTF. CDR3 nucleotides: TGTGCCAGCAGTTTTTACGGGGCCGGGGCCAACGTCCTGACTTTC.

This clone was recorded once. This sequence joins TRBV28 and TRBJ2-1; D perhaps matches TRBD1 (5 bases). The CDR3 extends over 13 amino acids. V was clipped by 7 bases and J by 8 bases, with 15 bases between them. Germline V gives CDR1 MDHEN, CDR2 SYDVKM. CDR3 sequence: CASIGVPRDEQFF. The CDR3 DNA sequence: TGTGCCAGCATAGGAGTACCCAGGGATGAGCAGTTCTTC.

A single count supports this clone. CDR3 nucleotide sequence: TGTGCCAGCAGCCCTAGGACAGAGAGCTCCTACGAGCAGTACTTC. Translating gives CASSPRTESSYEQYF. The V call is TRBV9, the J call TRBJ2-7, with D maybe TRBD1 (6 bases). Trimming stripped 4 bases from V and 0 bases from J, with 14 bases between. Germline V gives CDR1 SGDLS, CDR2 YYNGEE. The CDR3 is 15 amino acids.

This chain uses TRBV6-6 with TRBJ1-3; D gene uncertain. This CDR3 is built from 15 residues. Germline CDR1 reads MNHNY; CDR2 reads SVGAGI (reference sequence). Between the trimmed V and J ends, which lost 2 bases and 4 bases, there was a span of 12 bases. The CDR3 sequence: CASSYRVSEGNTIYF. The CDR3, as DNA: TGTGCCAGCAGTTACAGGGTATCGGAGGGAAACACCATATATTTT.